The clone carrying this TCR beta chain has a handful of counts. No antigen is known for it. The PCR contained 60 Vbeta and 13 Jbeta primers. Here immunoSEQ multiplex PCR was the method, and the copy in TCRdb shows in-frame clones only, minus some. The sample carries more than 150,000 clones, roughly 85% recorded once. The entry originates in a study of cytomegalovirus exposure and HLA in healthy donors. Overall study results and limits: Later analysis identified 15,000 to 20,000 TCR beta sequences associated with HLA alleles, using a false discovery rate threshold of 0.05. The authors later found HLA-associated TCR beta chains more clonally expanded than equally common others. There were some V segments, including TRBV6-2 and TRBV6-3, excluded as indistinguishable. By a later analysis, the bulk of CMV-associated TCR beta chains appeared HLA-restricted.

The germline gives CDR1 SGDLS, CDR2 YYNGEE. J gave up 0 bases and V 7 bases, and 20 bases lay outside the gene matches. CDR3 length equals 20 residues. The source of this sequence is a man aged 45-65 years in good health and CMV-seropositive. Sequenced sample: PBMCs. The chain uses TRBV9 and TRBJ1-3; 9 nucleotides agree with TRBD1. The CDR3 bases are TGTGCCAGCTCCGGGGGGTGGGGACAGGGACGCCATACCTCTGGAAACACCATATATTTT. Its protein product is CASSGGWGQGRHTSGNTIYF.